Following are 25 T cell receptor beta chains from one sample sequenced in a study of T cells after yellow fever vaccination. TCRdb processed the 5' RACE reads anew with MiXCR; each CDR3 protein has one entry. Of around 310,000 distinct CDR3 sequences listed, approximately 4.2% were seen once; the top ten hold 20% to 25%. Material: PBMCs, obtained 5 days after the yellow fever booster vaccination. The receptors originated from a man between 18 and 35 years old who received the YFV17D yellow fever vaccine.

This clonotype was observed a handful of times. The chain is built from TRBV19 and TRBJ2-5, with TRBD2 as a possible D gene (6 bases). There are 13 residues in the CDR3. Germline CDR1 and CDR2: LNHDA and SQIVND (reference sequence). V gave up 7 bases and J gave up 3 bases, with 12 bases separating them. CDR3 sequence: CASKLTSEETQYF. For the CDR3, the DNA is TGTGCCAGTAAATTGACTAGTGAAGAGACCCAGTACTTC.

This clonotype has more than one count but fewer than ten. The chain combines TRBV4-1 with TRBJ1-1; D remains ambiguous. CDR1 is MGHRA, CDR2 YSYEKL, per germline. The CDR3 has 14 amino acids. V gave up 1 base and J gave up 1 base, with 7 bases separating them. The CDR3 sequence is CASSQVVRNTEAFF. The CDR3 DNA reads as TGCGCCAGCAGCCAAGTTGTCCGGAACACTGAAGCTTTCTTT.

This rearrangement joins TRBV24-1 to TRBJ2-3; 11 nucleotides line up with TRBD1. J lost 4 bases, V lost 5 bases, and 13 bases had no gene match. The germline V gene encodes CDR1 KGHDR and CDR2 SFDVKD. This CDR3 has 18 amino acids. The CDR3 DNA is TGTGCCACCAGTGTCGCAGACGGACAGGGGGCTGAGTCAGATACGCAGTATTTT. Encoded protein: CATSVADGQGAESDTQYF.

This clonotype was observed at least ten times. CDR3: CSARTGAAIYTDTQYF. In nucleotides, the CDR3 is TGCAGTGCTAGAACAGGGGCCGCGATTTACACAGATACGCAGTATTTT. The chain joins TRBV20-1 to TRBJ2-3; TRBD1 agrees at 7 bases. V lost 2 bases, J lost 2 bases, and 10 bases stayed unmatched. The CDR3 is 16 residues long. CDR1 DFQATT and CDR2 SNEGSKA come from the germline V gene (reference sequence).

This clonotype was observed a few times. V is TRBV7-8 and J is TRBJ2-3; 10 nucleotides line up with TRBD2. With 5 bases clipped from V and 4 bases from J, the junction kept 18 bases outside the gene matches. Germline CDR1 SGHVS, CDR2 FQNEAQ. The CDR3 totals 19 residues. Here the CDR3 reads CASSPRRVAGGPSADTQYF. The CDR3 bases are TGTGCCAGCAGCCCGAGACGGGTAGCGGGAGGACCTAGCGCAGATACGCAGTATTTT.

The V gene is TRBV5-1, the J gene TRBJ2-2; no definite D call. V gave up 2 bases and J gave up 1 base, with 9 bases separating them. The CDR3 runs to 15 residues. Germline lookup yields CDR1 SGHRS and CDR2 YFSETQ. CDR3 in amino acids: CASSFSPGNTGELFF. The DNA for the CDR3 is TGCGCCAGCAGCTTTTCCCCCGGGAACACCGGGGAGCTGTTTTTT.

This clonotype turned up a few times. The J gene is TRBJ1-2, the V gene TRBV29-1, with a weak D call TRBD1 (6 bases). Germline V gene sequence: CDR1 SQVTM, CDR2 ANQGSEA. Trimming stripped 7 bases from V and 9 bases from J, with 24 bases between. The length of the CDR3 is 14 residues. The CDR3 is CSAVRGASPPSYTF. The CDR3, as DNA: TGCAGCGCCGTACGGGGGGCGTCCCCACCGAGCTACACCTTC.

This clonotype was counted only a few times. The chain couples TRBV7-8 to TRBJ2-5, with D tentatively TRBD1 (6 bases). The germline CDR1 and CDR2 sequences are SGHVS and FQNEAQ. The V end lost 8 bases, the J end lost 2 bases, and 15 bases lay between the germline ends. This CDR3 spans 14 amino acids. The CDR3, as DNA: TGTGCCAGCCTCCCGCCGGACAGTCAAGAGACCCAGTACTTC. Its translation is CASLPPDSQETQYF.

This clonotype was found a few times. The rearrangement joins TRBV5-4 to TRBJ2-5; D not certain. This CDR3 has 14 residues. CDR1 is SGHNT, CDR2 YYREEE, per germline (reference sequence). Trimming cost V 2 bases and J 5 bases, with 13 bases left between them. CDR3 in DNA: TGTGCCAGCAGCTTAAAATCTGGAGAGGAGACCCAGTACTTC. Its protein product is CASSLKSGEETQYF.

The chain combines TRBV5-1 with TRBJ1-2; D unclear. The germline gives CDR1 SGHRS, CDR2 YFSETQ. CDR3 length: 13 residues. Trimming took 1 base from V and 3 from J, leaving 7 bases between them. The CDR3 reads CASSLTLDYGYTF. The DNA for the CDR3 is TGCGCCAGCAGCTTGACACTAGACTATGGCTACACCTTC. Using reference TRBV5-1 and TRBJ1-2 for the parts outside the CDR3, the full variable domain is KAGVTQTPRYLIKTRGQQVTLSCSPISGHRSVSWYQQTPGQGLQFLFEYFSETQRNKGNFPGRFSGRQFSNSRSEMNVSTLELGDSALYLCASSLTLDYGYTFGSGTRLTVV.

This sequence joins TRBV7-2 and TRBJ2-7; no clear D gene. The CDR3 is 13 amino acids. Germline V CDR1 and CDR2: SGHTA, FQGNSA. Trimming cost V 4 bases and J 6 bases, with 13 bases left between them. The CDR3 is CASSSRESGEQYF. The CDR3 DNA follows: TGTGCCAGCAGCTCGAGAGAATCGGGCGAGCAGTACTTC.

This clonotype turned up a few times. A much larger clone sits a single nucleotide away, making a read error possible. The chain couples TRBV7-2 to TRBJ1-6; the D gene is possibly TRBD1 (6 bases). This CDR3 has 12 residues. The germline V and J ends were trimmed by 3 bases and 9 bases, with 6 bases remaining between them. Germline V gene lookup returns CDR1 SGHTA and CDR2 FQGNSA. The CDR3 sequence is CASSLDSSPLHF. The DNA for the CDR3 is TGTGCCAGCAGCTTGGACAGTTCACCCCTCCACTTT.

This clonotype was counted at least ten times. The chain has TRBV12-3 or TRBV12-4 and TRBJ2-5; 9 bases agree with TRBD1. This CDR3 has 15 amino acids. V shed 6 bases, J shed 2 bases, and the junction held 7 bases outside the gene matches. This CDR3 is CASRARTGEQETQYF. In DNA form, the CDR3 reads TGTGCCAGCAGGGCAAGGACAGGGGAACAAGAGACCCAGTACTTC.

This clonotype was observed many times. The chain joins TRBV20-1 to TRBJ1-6, with D possibly TRBD1 on 6 matching bases. V gave up 6 bases and J gave up 6 bases, with 9 bases separating them. This CDR3 region has 12 residues. Germline loops: CDR1 DFQATT, CDR2 SNEGSKA (reference sequence). CDR3 nucleotide sequence: TGCAGTGCCAGGGGCGGTAATTCACCCCTCCACTTT. Its translation is CSARGGNSPLHF.

This clonotype was found a few times. Here the CDR3 reads CASSLVQEDTQYF. The CDR3 region has the DNA TGTGCCAGCAGCTTAGTCCAAGAGGATACGCAGTATTTT. The V gene is TRBV11-3, the J gene TRBJ2-3; D gene ambiguous. The CDR3 has 13 residues. The germline V gene has CDR1 SGHNT and CDR2 YENEEA. Trimming took off 1 base at V and 6 bases at J, with 8 bases between the two ends.

This clonotype was detected only a few times. The rearrangement joins TRBV5-1 to TRBJ2-7, with D perhaps matching TRBD2 (5 bases). This CDR3 comprises 13 residues. The V end was cut by 0 bases, the J end by 6 bases, with 10 bases between. The germline CDR1 and CDR2 sequences are SGHRS and YFSETQ. In nucleotides, the CDR3 is TGCGCCAGCAGCTTGGATGGACGGGGCGAGCAGTACGTC. This sequence encodes CASSLDGRGEQYV.

This clonotype was seen a few times. The rearrangement links TRBV20-1 to TRBJ1-2; D remains ambiguous. The V end was cut by 0 bases, the J end by 3 bases, with 8 bases between. Looked up from germline, CDR1 is DFQATT and CDR2 is SNEGSKA (reference sequence). This CDR3 region has 13 residues. The CDR3 is CSARDTLDYGYTF. The CDR3 DNA reads TGCAGTGCTAGAGATACACTGGACTATGGCTACACCTTC.

This clonotype was picked up many times. The chain joins TRBV10-2 to TRBJ1-2; the D gene is possibly TRBD1 (6 bases). This CDR3 comprises 13 residues. Trimming left V 2 bases short and J 4 bases short, with 8 bases between. CDR1 is WSHSY and CDR2 is SAAADI in the germline V gene. The CDR3 coding sequence is TGCGCCAGCAGTGAGGGACAGTCCTATGGCTACACCTTC. It yields the protein CASSEGQSYGYTF.

This clonotype was seen only a few times. This chain uses TRBV19 with TRBJ2-7, with D unresolved. This CDR3 comprises 13 residues. Germline loops: CDR1 LNHDA, CDR2 SQIVND (reference sequence). V lost 7 bases and J lost 2, with 12 bases in between. The CDR3 DNA is TGTGCCAGTAAAGGCAGGCTACCCTACGAGCAGTACTTC. The encoded protein is CASKGRLPYEQYF.

This clonotype was found a few times. An end of the junction does not agree with germline; a read error may underlie this. This chain links TRBV7-2 with TRBJ1-2; D is uncertain. This CDR3 has 12 amino acids. Germline-derived CDR1 and CDR2 are SGHTA and FQGNSA. As DNA, the CDR3 is TGTGCCAGCAGGTTAGCAGGTGTTGGCTACACCTTC. Translation gives CASRLAGVGYTF.

This clonotype was seen a handful of times. The rearrangement joins TRBV6-4 to TRBJ2-1; 7 bases match TRBD2. The trim removed 3 bases at V and 8 bases at J, leaving 7 bases unmatched. Per germline, CDR1 MRHNA and CDR2 SNTAGT. The CDR3 spans 14 residues. CDR3 bases: TGTGCCAGCAGTGATGGGGGGGAGGGCCATGAGCAGTTCTTC. Its translation: CASSDGGEGHEQFF.

This clonotype showed up just a few times. This chain joins TRBV10-3 and TRBJ2-1; 9 nucleotides align to TRBD1. Germline V gives CDR1 ENHRY, CDR2 SYGVKD. With V trimmed by 7 bases and J by 6 bases, 10 bases remained unmatched. CDR3 length: 15 residues. The CDR3 loop reads CAITMGQGVGNEQFF. The CDR3 DNA follows: TGTGCCATCACCATGGGACAGGGAGTAGGCAATGAGCAGTTCTTC.

This clonotype was counted ten times or more. This chain links TRBV5-1 with TRBJ2-2; D possibly corresponds to TRBD1 (6 bases). There are 16 residues in the CDR3. Germline V gene sequence: CDR1 SGHRS, CDR2 YFSETQ. Trimming removed 0 bases from V and 1 base from J, with 10 bases in between. The CDR3 DNA follows: TGCGCCAGCAGCTTGGATGGACAGTTGAACACCGGGGAGCTGTTTTTT. Its translation is CASSLDGQLNTGELFF.

This clonotype was detected only a few times. The rearrangement uses TRBV18 and TRBJ1-5, with 8 bases matching TRBD1. CDR3 length: 18 amino acids. Trimming cost V 5 bases and J 0 bases; bases outside gene matches: 12. Germline V gives CDR1 KGHSH, CDR2 LQKENI. DNA for the CDR3: TGTGCCAGCTCAAGAATCGGGACAGGCCTATATAGCAATCAGCCCCAGCATTTT. Amino acid sequence: CASSRIGTGLYSNQPQHF.

In nucleotides, the CDR3 is TGCGCCAGCAGCCAGAGGGGACAGGGGATGGCAGATACGCAGTATTTT. It is translated as CASSQRGQGMADTQYF. V is TRBV4-1 and J is TRBJ2-3; 10 bases align to TRBD1. Trimming cost V 3 bases and J 4 bases; bases outside gene matches: 7. The CDR3 has 16 residues. Per the germline V gene, CDR1 is MGHRA and CDR2 is YSYEKL.